These T cell receptor beta chains were read from a single sample in a study of CD8+ T cells in alopecia areata. Generated by immunoSEQ multiplex PCR, the TCRdb table keeps only in-frame clones and is missing some. The table includes roughly 65,000 clones, roughly half detected once. The material sequenced was CD8+ T cells sorted from blood, taken at week 0. Receptor source: a human donor with alopecia areata. The CDR3 runs from the conserved cysteine through the conserved F or W. The D gene is left open where the match is weak. Size tells how often a clone was seen (once, few, many) or the class of an expanded clone, and some rows leave it out.

CDR3nt: TGTGCCAGCAGCGGACTAGCGGCCAATGAGCAGTTCTTC
CDR3aa: CASSGLAANEQFF
abundance: -
len: 13
d_gene: TRBD2
v_gene: TRBV5-4
j_gene: TRBJ2-1

CDR3nt: TGTGCCAGCAGCACGACGGGCGCCTTAGTAGAGCAGTACTTC
CDR3aa: CASSTTGALVEQYF
abundance: -
len: 14
d_gene: -
v_gene: TRBV5-6
j_gene: TRBJ2-7

CDR3nt: TGCAGCGTTGTGGTAACAGGTTCTATCGAATACGAGCAGTACTTC
CDR3aa: CSVVVTGSIEYEQYF
abundance: -
len: 15
d_gene: -
v_gene: TRBV29-1
j_gene: TRBJ2-7

CDR3nt: TGTGCCAGCAGAAAATCCGGGACTAGCGGGATGTCCTACGAGCAGTACTTC
CDR3aa: CASRKSGTSGMSYEQYF
abundance: -
len: 17
d_gene: TRBD2
v_gene: TRBV7-9
j_gene: TRBJ2-7

CDR3nt: TGTGCTAGTGGTTTTGGAGGGGGCCCCGGGGAGCTGTTTTTT
CDR3aa: CASGFGGGPGELFF
abundance: few
len: 14
d_gene: -
v_gene: TRBV12-5
j_gene: TRBJ2-2

CDR3nt: TGTGCCAGCAGCTCGGGGGCCTCGTGGGAAGACTATGGCTACACCTTC
CDR3aa: CASSSGASWEDYGYTF
abundance: -
len: 16
d_gene: -
v_gene: TRBV7-9
j_gene: TRBJ1-2

CDR3nt: TGTGCCAGTAGACAAGGCTCCTACGAGCAGTACTTC
CDR3aa: CASRQGSYEQYF
abundance: -
len: 12
d_gene: -
v_gene: TRBV6-1
j_gene: TRBJ2-7

CDR3nt: TGTGCCAGCAGTCGGGGGACAGGGGGCTACAATGAGCAGTTCTTC
CDR3aa: CASSRGTGGYNEQFF
abundance: -
len: 15
d_gene: TRBD1
v_gene: TRBV6-5
j_gene: TRBJ2-1

CDR3nt: TGTGCCAGCAGCTTAGTTGAGAGGAGCAAGGGGGGCACAGATACGCAGTATTTT
CDR3aa: CASSLVERSKGGTDTQYF
abundance: few
len: 18
d_gene: -
v_gene: TRBV7-9
j_gene: TRBJ2-3

CDR3nt: TGCAGCGGGTCACTCAGTACTGGCTACACCTTC
CDR3aa: CSGSLSTGYTF
abundance: few
len: 11
d_gene: -
v_gene: TRBV29-1
j_gene: TRBJ1-2

CDR3nt: TGCAGCGTTGAAGCGGGAGCGGATTACAATGAGCAGTTCTTC
CDR3aa: CSVEAGADYNEQFF
abundance: many
len: 14
d_gene: -
v_gene: TRBV29-1
j_gene: TRBJ2-1

CDR3nt: TGTGCCAGCAGTGAATGGGGGGTGCGGCACGAGCAGTACTTC
CDR3aa: CASSEWGVRHEQYF
abundance: once
len: 14
d_gene: -
v_gene: TRBV25-1
j_gene: TRBJ2-7

CDR3nt: TGCAGCGCAGACAGGGGGTCGGACAATGAGCAGTTCTTC
CDR3aa: CSADRGSDNEQFF
abundance: once
len: 13
d_gene: TRBD1
v_gene: TRBV29-1
j_gene: TRBJ2-1

CDR3nt: TGTGCCAGCAGCCCAAGTGGGCACACCGGGGAGCTGTTTTTT
CDR3aa: CASSPSGHTGELFF
abundance: -
len: 14
d_gene: -
v_gene: TRBV9
j_gene: TRBJ2-2

CDR3nt: TGTGCCAGCAGTTCCAGCAGGGGGCGAGGCGGCCAGCCCCAGCATTTT
CDR3aa: CASSSSRGRGGQPQHF
abundance: many
len: 16
d_gene: TRBD1
v_gene: TRBV28
j_gene: TRBJ1-5

CDR3nt: TGTGCCAGCAGTCTAGCGGGGGCGTACGAGCAGTACTTC
CDR3aa: CASSLAGAYEQYF
abundance: many
len: 13
d_gene: TRBD2
v_gene: TRBV6-1
j_gene: TRBJ2-7

CDR3nt: TGTGCCAGCAGTTCCAGCGTCTTGGGTAGCTACGAGCAGTACTTC
CDR3aa: CASSSSVLGSYEQYF
abundance: -
len: 15
d_gene: -
v_gene: TRBV6-6
j_gene: TRBJ2-7

CDR3nt: TGTGCCAGCAGCGCGGATCCTAGGAGCAGCGGGCTTAGCTCCTACGAGCAGTACTTC
CDR3aa: CASSADPRSSGLSSYEQYF
abundance: -
len: 19
d_gene: -
v_gene: TRBV9
j_gene: TRBJ2-7

CDR3nt: TGTGCCAGCAGAACAGTAAACTATGGCTACACCTTC
CDR3aa: CASRTVNYGYTF
abundance: -
len: 12
d_gene: -
v_gene: TRBV13
j_gene: TRBJ1-2

CDR3nt: TGTGCCAGCAGCCCGGTACGGGGCGGGTCACGAGAGCAGTACTTC
CDR3aa: CASSPVRGGSREQYF
abundance: few
len: 15
d_gene: -
v_gene: TRBV7-9
j_gene: TRBJ2-7

CDR3nt: TGTGCCTGGAGTGTACTAAGGAAGGGGGACTGGACCGGGGAGCTGTTTTTT
CDR3aa: CAWSVLRKGDWTGELFF
abundance: few
len: 17
d_gene: -
v_gene: TRBV30
j_gene: TRBJ2-2

CDR3nt: TGTGCCAGTAGTATAGACAGGGGCCCGGCTCAGCCCCAGCATTTT
CDR3aa: CASSIDRGPAQPQHF
abundance: few
len: 15
d_gene: -
v_gene: TRBV19
j_gene: TRBJ1-5

CDR3nt: TGTGCCAGCGAGGACAGGGGGCCGTTCGAGACCCAGTACTTC
CDR3aa: CASEDRGPFETQYF
abundance: medium-sized
len: 14
d_gene: TRBD1
v_gene: TRBV2
j_gene: TRBJ2-5

CDR3nt: TGCGCCAGCAGCTTGTTAGGGGATGGCTACACCTTC
CDR3aa: CASSLLGDGYTF
abundance: few
len: 12
d_gene: -
v_gene: TRBV5-1
j_gene: TRBJ1-2